Below are 22 T cell receptor beta chains sequenced from a single sample in a study of response to subunit inactivated influenza vaccine (dated by TCRdb to about 2018). Preparation of the library involved RT-PCR. The instrument was an Illumina HiSeq 2500. The public reads were reanalyzed by TCRdb: fastp trimming at Q25, MiXCR alignment, in-frame beta chains only. Here each entry gathers all rows of one CDR3 protein and keeps the most common genes and DNA. The sample profile shows 400,000 to 650,000 distinct CDR3 sequences; approximately 7.3% of them were found once. The ten biggest clones cover under 15% of the sample. Sample: PBMCs from blood, taken around 2 years after vaccination. These receptors were obtained from a man in his fifties or sixties who received an inactivated influenza vaccine. Donor details come from another sample of the same person, matched by shared clones.

The DNA for the CDR3 is TGTGCCAGCAGCCAAGACTGGACGGGCGAAGCTTTCTTT. This translates into CASSQDWTGEAFF. This chain uses TRBV3-1 with TRBJ1-1; D unclear. The V end lost 0 bases, the J end lost 8 bases, and 10 bases lay between the germline ends. This CDR3 region has 13 residues. CDR1 LGHDT and CDR2 YNNKEL come from the germline V gene (reference sequence).

This clonotype was recorded at least ten times. The V and J genes are TRBV7-9 and TRBJ1-1; TRBD1 might be the D (6 bases). Germline values: CDR1 SEHNR, CDR2 FQNEAQ (reference sequence). Trimming stripped 5 bases from V and 9 bases from J, with 16 bases between. This CDR3 comprises 13 residues. The CDR3 DNA is TGTGCCAGCAGCCTAGGGGGGGTTACTCAAGCTTTCTTT. It is translated as CASSLGGVTQAFF.

This clonotype was detected ten times or more. The V gene is TRBV20-1, the J gene TRBJ2-3, with TRBD2 matching over 8 bases. With V trimmed by 3 bases and J by 0 bases, 2 bases remained unmatched. Germline values: CDR1 DFQATT, CDR2 SNEGSKA (reference sequence). CDR3 size: 14 residues. CDR3 sequence reads: CSARRGVSTDTQYF. CDR3 in DNA: TGCAGTGCTAGGCGGGGGGTTAGCACAGATACGCAGTATTTT.

In this sample, this clonotype turned up many times. This chain connects TRBV7-8 to TRBJ1-5; 9 nucleotides agree with TRBD1. CDR1 SGHVS and CDR2 FQNEAQ come from the germline V gene. The CDR3 contains 17 residues. The V and J ends lost 5 bases and 4 bases, in that order; junction bases with no gene match: 12. CDR3 sequence: CASSGTGTGFGNQPQHF. The CDR3 coding sequence is TGTGCCAGCAGCGGAACCGGGACAGGGTTTGGAAATCAGCCCCAGCATTTT.

This clonotype was counted a few times. The chain uses TRBV12-3 or TRBV12-4 and TRBJ1-1; perhaps TRBD1 as D (5 bases). CDR3 length: 15 amino acids. V shed 6 bases and J shed 1 base, with 15 bases lying between them. The CDR3 here is CASRPRQSRNTEAFF. The CDR3 region has the DNA TGTGCCAGCAGACCTCGACAGTCTCGGAACACTGAAGCTTTCTTT.

Only a few counts were recorded for this clonotype. The chain links TRBV5-1 to TRBJ2-7; a possible D gene is TRBD1 (5 bases). The V and J ends lost 4 bases and 2 bases respectively, with 10 bases between them. Germline assignment: CDR1 SGHRS and CDR2 YFSETQ. The CDR3 is 13 residues long. DNA for the CDR3: TGCGCCAGCAGCAGATCGACAGCCTACGAGCAGTACTTC. Its translation is CASSRSTAYEQYF.

The rearrangement uses TRBV12-3 or TRBV12-4 and TRBJ2-7, with TRBD1 matching over 10 bases. The trim removed 3 bases at V and 6 bases at J, leaving 5 bases unmatched. CDR3 size: 14 residues. CDR3 in amino acids: CASSFGTGAAEQYF. Written as DNA, the CDR3 is TGTGCCAGCAGTTTTGGGACAGGGGCTGCCGAGCAGTACTTC.

This clonotype appeared many times. The chain employs TRBV29-1 and TRBJ2-1, with TRBD1 matching over 8 bases. Germline assignment: CDR1 SQVTM and CDR2 ANQGSEA. The length of the CDR3 is 14 residues. The V gene end was trimmed by 4 bases and the J gene end by 0 bases; junction bases not matched to a gene: 2. The CDR3 loop is CSVVGQASYNEQFF. In DNA, the CDR3 is TGCAGCGTTGTGGGACAGGCCTCCTACAATGAGCAGTTCTTC.

The rearrangement links TRBV7-2 to TRBJ2-1; TRBD2 matches 9 bases. Germline V gene data show CDR1 as SGHTA and CDR2 as FQGNSA. The CDR3 has 16 residues. V was clipped by 0 bases and J by 6 bases; unmatched bases: 6. As DNA, the CDR3 is TGTGCCAGCAGCTTAGCGCGGCTAGCGGGATCCAATGAGCAGTTCTTC. Translating gives CASSLARLAGSNEQFF.

This chain joins TRBV27 and TRBJ2-1, with 12 positions matching TRBD1. This CDR3 has 17 amino acids. V shed 3 bases and J 6 bases; nucleotides not matched to a gene: 9. Per the germline V gene, CDR1 is MNHEY and CDR2 is SMNVEV (reference sequence). In nucleotides, the CDR3 is TGTGCCAGCAGTTTCCGGTCGGGGACAGGGGGCTTCAATGAGCAGTTCTTC. Translated, it gives CASSFRSGTGGFNEQFF.

In this sample, this clonotype turned up a few times. The chain links TRBV7-3 to TRBJ2-1, with D tentatively TRBD1 or TRBD2 (5 bases each). This CDR3 region has 14 residues. Germline CDR1 SGHTA, CDR2 FQGTGA. V lost 2 bases, J lost 5 bases, and 10 bases lay in between. The chain's CDR3 is CASSLEGPHNEQFF. In nucleotides, the CDR3 is TGTGCCAGCAGCTTAGAGGGGCCTCACAATGAGCAGTTCTTC.

This clonotype was seen a few times. J is TRBJ2-3 and V is TRBV29-1; the match to TRBD2 covers 8 bases. CDR1 SQVTM and CDR2 ANQGSEA come from the germline V gene. The J segment lost 2 bases and the V segment lost 5 bases, leaving 6 bases of the junction unmatched. CDR3 length: 14 amino acids. The CDR3 loop reads CSVLLAAFTDTQYF. DNA of the CDR3: TGCAGCGTTTTACTAGCGGCTTTCACAGATACGCAGTATTTT.

This clonotype was detected a few times. The rearrangement links TRBV4-2 to TRBJ2-1; 9 bases align to TRBD2. Trimming took 3 bases from V and 4 from J; bases not matched to a gene: 10. The germline V gene encodes CDR1 LGHNA and CDR2 YNFKEQ. The CDR3 loop spans 17 amino acids. The CDR3 bases are TGTGCCAGCAGCCAGCGCCTTACGACTAGCGGTTACAATGAGCAGTTCTTC. Translation gives CASSQRLTTSGYNEQFF.

This clonotype was recorded many times. The gene calls are TRBV7-8 and TRBJ2-7; tentatively, D is TRBD1 (6 bases). CDR1 is SGHVS, CDR2 FQNEAQ, per germline. V was trimmed by 2 bases and J by 2 bases, leaving 10 bases between them. CDR3 size: 14 residues. The CDR3 region is CASSLRDTAYEQYF. The CDR3 DNA reads as TGTGCCAGCAGCTTACGGGACACCGCCTACGAGCAGTACTTC.

This clonotype was detected a few times. The gene calls are TRBV10-3 and TRBJ2-1; maybe TRBD2 (7 bases). Germline CDR1 and CDR2: ENHRY and SYGVKD. The CDR3 consists of 15 residues. V lost 4 bases and J 7 bases, leaving 17 bases between the germline ends. The CDR3 DNA follows: TGTGCCATCAGTGGGCGGGGGACACAATCAAATGAGCAGTTCTTC. Its translation: CAISGRGTQSNEQFF.

J is TRBJ2-1 and V is TRBV4-3; 7 nucleotides line up with TRBD2. V trimming: 4 bases; J trimming: 4 bases; junction bases outside the gene matches: 10. The CDR3 runs 16 residues. Germline-derived CDR1 and CDR2 are LGHNA and YSLEER. The CDR3 nucleotides are TGCGCCAGCAGCCGATCGACTAGCAGCTCTTACAATGAGCAGTTCTTC. It translates to CASSRSTSSSYNEQFF.

This clonotype was seen repeatedly, ten times or more. V gene TRBV12-3 or TRBV12-4 combines with J gene TRBJ2-5; tentative D call: TRBD2 (6 bases). This CDR3 comprises 14 residues. The V gene lost 3 bases and the J gene lost 5 bases, with 13 bases spanning the gap. CDR3 loop: CASSFEGGPETQYF. The CDR3 DNA reads as TGTGCCAGCAGTTTCGAAGGAGGGCCTGAGACCCAGTACTTC.

In its sample, this clonotype was seen many times. The chain uses TRBV20-1 and TRBJ2-7; TRBD1 matches 7 bases. V gave up 5 bases and J gave up 1 base; unmatched junction bases: 5. The CDR3 spans 13 residues. Germline V gene data show CDR1 as DFQATT and CDR2 as SNEGSKA (reference sequence). CDR3 residues: CSALQGVSYEQYF. The DNA for the CDR3 is TGCAGTGCTTTGCAGGGGGTTTCCTACGAGCAGTACTTC.

This clonotype was counted ten times or more. The rearrangement links TRBV6-1 to TRBJ2-2; 7 bases match TRBD2. The junction had 7 bases not matched to a gene; V was cut back by 6 bases and J by 0 bases. CDR3 length equals 16 residues. CDR1 and CDR2 from the germline V gene are MNHNS and SASEGT. CDR3 sequence (DNA): TGTGCCAGCAGCCTAGCCGGGACTACGAACACCGGGGAGCTGTTTTTT. Amino acids: CASSLAGTTNTGELFF.

Of note for this clonotype: This CDR3 is missing its conserved last phenylalanine or tryptophan, likely due to a read error. This chain joins TRBV24-1 and TRBJ2-3; no clear D. Trimming cost V 4 bases and J 3 bases, with 4 bases left between them. Germline values: CDR1 KGHDR, CDR2 SFDVKD. The CDR3 has 12 amino acids. CDR3 DNA sequence: TGTGCCACCAGTGACAAGACAGATACGCAGTATCTT. This sequence encodes CATSDKTDTQYL.

Many counts were recorded for this clonotype. V gene TRBV7-3 combines with J gene TRBJ2-7; possibly TRBD1 for D (6 bases). Germline values: CDR1 SGHTA, CDR2 FQGTGA. Trimming pared 5 bases from V and 7 bases from J, leaving 15 bases between. The CDR3 is made up of 13 amino acids. In nucleotides, the CDR3 is TGTGCCAGCAGCAGGGGACATCTGGGAGAGCAGTACTTC. Its translation is CASSRGHLGEQYF.

V is TRBV5-1 and J is TRBJ1-4; no definite D call. V shed 4 bases and J shed 0 bases, with 10 bases lying between them. The germline CDR1 and CDR2 sequences are SGHRS and YFSETQ. The CDR3 consists of 15 residues. This chain's CDR3 is CASSLGASTNEKLFF. The CDR3 DNA is TGCGCCAGCAGCCTGGGAGCCTCAACTAATGAAAAACTGTTTTTT.